The 9 T cell receptor beta chains listed next were all sequenced from one sample in a study of shared clonotypes between healthy human individuals. Sequencing was performed with immunoSEQ multiplex PCR; in TCRdb, only in-frame clones are kept and a portion is missing. The sample yields roughly 2,500,000 clones, 93% seen once. Sequencing used naive CD4+ T cells from PBMCs. Subset specified: CD45RA+ positively selected. These receptor sequences come from a man younger than 35 in good health. Some clones in this sample may be carry-over from other donors' samples.

This clone was counted a single time. The CDR3 DNA follows: TGTGCTAGTGGGAGCCTTGGGGGCAATGAGCAGTTCTTC. Translation gives CASGSLGGNEQFF. This chain connects TRBV12-5 to TRBJ2-1, with D perhaps given as TRBD1 or TRBD2 (5 bases each). The CDR3 extends over 13 amino acids. V lost 6 bases and J 6 bases, leaving 12 bases between the germline ends. The germline V gene has CDR1 LGHNT and CDR2 FRNRAP.

The rearrangement uses TRBV5-1 and TRBJ2-3, with 8 positions matching TRBD2. After removal of 4 bases from V and 6 bases from J, the junction contained 7 bases not matched to a gene. Germline values: CDR1 SGHRS, CDR2 YFSETQ. This CDR3 comprises 14 residues. The CDR3 DNA is TGCGCCAGCAGCATAAGCGGGGGCCTCGATACGCAGTATTTT. It encodes CASSISGGLDTQYF.

Worth noting for this clone: The sample carries other DNA sequences with the same CDR3. J is TRBJ2-3 and V is TRBV18; no definite D call. The germline V and J ends were trimmed by 3 bases and 4 bases, with 2 bases remaining between them. The germline V gene has CDR1 KGHSH and CDR2 LQKENI. The CDR3 sequence is 11 residues long. The CDR3 DNA reads as TGTGCCAGCTCACCTTCAGATACGCAGTATTTT. This codes for CASSPSDTQYF.

The J gene is TRBJ1-2, the V gene TRBV18, with D unclear. Germline assignment: CDR1 KGHSH and CDR2 LQKENI. V was cut by 4 bases and J by 8 bases, with 20 bases left in between. This CDR3 region has 15 residues. This CDR3 reads CASSQIDARTEGYTF. CDR3 nucleotide sequence: TGTGCCAGCTCACAAATTGACGCCAGAACGGAAGGCTACACCTTC. Using reference TRBV18 and TRBJ1-2 for the parts outside the CDR3, the full variable domain is NAGVMQNPRHLVRRRGQEARLRCSPMKGHSHVYWYRQLPEEGLKFMVYLQKENIIDESGMPKERFSAEFPKEGPSILRIQQVVRGDSAAYFCASSQIDARTEGYTFGSGTRLTVV.

The rearrangement links TRBV6-5 to TRBJ1-4; TRBD1 is a possible D gene (6 bases). CDR1 is MNHEY and CDR2 is SVGAGI in the germline V gene. There are 15 residues in the CDR3. Trimming cost V 6 bases and J 11 bases, with 22 bases left between them. In nucleotides, the CDR3 is TGTGCCAGCAGCGACAAGAGGGGGTTCGGCGCGAAACTGTTTTTT. Its translation is CASSDKRGFGAKLFF.

The genes are TRBV2 and TRBJ1-2; TRBD1 might be the D (6 bases). This CDR3 has 14 residues. CDR1 SNHLY and CDR2 FYNNEI come from the germline V gene. Between the trimmed V and J ends, which lost 6 bases and 4 bases, there was a span of 15 bases. CDR3 region: CASSSQGQLYGYTF. CDR3 sequence (DNA): TGTGCCAGCAGCTCCCAAGGACAGCTCTATGGCTACACCTTC. Full variable domain (remainder filled in from reference TRBV2 and TRBJ1-2): EPEVTQTPSHQVTQMGQEVILRCVPISNHLYFYWYRQILGQKVEFLVSFYNNEISEKSEIFDDQFSVERPDGSNFTLKIRSTKLEDSAMYFCASSSQGQLYGYTFGSGTRLTVV.

This clone was counted once. The chain carries TRBV7-8 and TRBJ2-7; D is perhaps TRBD1 (6 bases). V dropped 3 bases and J dropped 3 bases, with 9 bases sitting between them. Germline V gene lookup returns CDR1 SGHVS and CDR2 FQNEAQ. CDR3 length equals 13 residues. CDR3 in DNA: TGTGCCAGCAGCTTCACCAGGGGCTACGAGCAGTACTTC. It codes for CASSFTRGYEQYF.

The chain combines TRBV7-9 with TRBJ1-2, with TRBD1 as a possible D gene (5 bases). Germline CDR1 is SEHNR and CDR2 is FQNEAQ (reference sequence). The CDR3 totals 14 residues. V gave up 0 bases and J gave up 7 bases, with 12 bases separating them. CDR3 nucleotides: TGTGCCAGCAGCTTAGCCCAGGGCTCTGGTGGCTACACCTTC. It yields the protein CASSLAQGSGGYTF.

The rearrangement joins TRBV28 to TRBJ2-2; tentatively, D is TRBD2 (7 bases). Trimming pared 6 bases from V and 6 bases from J, leaving 11 bases between. Looked up from germline, CDR1 is MDHEN and CDR2 is SYDVKM. CDR3 length equals 13 residues. The DNA for the CDR3 is TGTGCCAGCAGGCGGGGGCGGCCCGGGGAGCTGTTTTTT. Protein product: CASRRGRPGELFF.